Each of the 24 T cell receptor beta chains below was sequenced from the same sample in a study of control samples from healthy donors and cancer patients. Clones were read by immunoSEQ multiplex PCR, and TCRdb kept only the in-frame ones, dropping some. The sample has around 92,000 clones, around 82% seen once. Sequencing used blood. These TCRs come from a man aged 55 to 70 in good health.

V is TRBV23-1 and J is TRBJ2-6; 9 nucleotides line up with TRBD1. TRBV23-1 is sorted into the ORF group, with uncertain function. The CDR3 has 17 residues. The V segment lost 7 bases and the J segment 1 base; nucleotides outside the gene matches: 8. CDR3 in amino acids: CASKGRDRESGANVLTF. CDR3 in DNA: TGCGCCAGCAAGGGGCGGGACAGGGAATCTGGGGCCAACGTCCTGACTTTC.

The gene calls are TRBV3-1 (or the pseudogene TRBV3-2) and TRBJ1-6, with 11 bases identical to TRBD1. Per germline, CDR1 LGHDT and CDR2 YNNKEL (reference sequence). V lost 2 bases to trimming and J lost 7 bases; unmatched junction nucleotides: 19. The CDR3 extends over 21 amino acids. The CDR3 here is CASSQFPGDRGSARSNSPLHF. The CDR3 DNA follows: TGTGCCAGCAGCCAATTCCCCGGGGACAGGGGGTCAGCCAGGTCAAATTCACCCCTCCACTTT.

The sample holds a few counts of this clone. This chain joins TRBV10-1 and TRBJ2-2, with 9 bases aligning to TRBD1. Unmatched junction bases numbered 4, after V lost 8 bases and J lost 6 bases. Germline values: CDR1 WNHNN, CDR2 SYGVQD (reference sequence). This CDR3 is built from 13 residues. The CDR3 reads CASQRQGAGELFF. CDR3 nucleotide sequence: TGCGCCAGCCAACGACAGGGGGCCGGGGAGCTGTTTTTT.

This chain joins TRBV9 and TRBJ2-1; tentatively, D is TRBD1 or TRBD2 (6 bases each). Trimming stripped 5 bases from V and 13 bases from J, with 19 bases between. CDR3 length: 13 amino acids. Germline V CDR1 and CDR2: SGDLS, YYNGEE. In nucleotides, the CDR3 is TGTGCCAGCAGTACGACTTCCGAGGGGGGTCAGTTCTTC. Amino acids: CASSTTSEGGQFF.

The rearrangement uses TRBV6-2 or TRBV6-3 and TRBJ2-7; no reliable D call. V was shortened by 2 bases and J by 6 bases, with 8 bases between the two germline ends. The CDR3 is 12 residues long. In germline, CDR1 is MNHEY, CDR2 SVGEGT. The CDR3 region has the DNA TGTGCCAGCAGTTACCCCGACCCCGAGCAGTACTTC. Amino acid sequence: CASSYPDPEQYF.

This sequence joins TRBV4-1 and TRBJ2-3; 10 bases are a match to TRBD2. Losses at the gene ends were 2 bases for V and 1 base for J; bases not matched to a gene: 3. From germline, CDR1 is MGHRA and CDR2 YSYEKL. This CDR3 spans 16 amino acids. The CDR3 region is CASSQTLAGGTDTQYF. The CDR3 DNA reads TGCGCCAGCAGCCAAACTCTAGCGGGGGGCACAGATACGCAGTATTTT.

V usage is TRBV6-5 and J usage is TRBJ1-2; maybe TRBD1 (6 bases). The CDR3 sequence is 13 residues long. Germline CDR1 and CDR2: MNHEY and SVGAGI. The ends were cut back, 8 bases at V and 3 bases at J, with 13 bases in the middle. The CDR3 DNA reads TGTGCCAGCTTTTCTCAGGGGTACTATGGCTACACCTTC. Amino acids: CASFSQGYYGYTF.

CDR3 bases: TGCGCCAGCAGCTTGGGACATACGGGAAACAGGGGAGATACGCAGTATTTT. Protein sequence: CASSLGHTGNRGDTQYF. The chain has TRBV5-1 and TRBJ2-3, with 7 bases matching TRBD1. J gave up 5 bases and V 0 bases, and 12 bases lay outside the gene matches. The germline V gene has CDR1 SGHRS and CDR2 YFSETQ. The CDR3 runs 17 residues. Based on the CDR3 plus reference TRBV5-1 and TRBJ2-3, the full variable domain is KAGVTQTPRYLIKTRGQQVTLSCSPISGHRSVSWYQQTPGQGLQFLFEYFSETQRNKGNFPGRFSGRQFSNSRSEMNVSTLELGDSALYLCASSLGHTGNRGDTQYFGPGTRLTVL.

This chain joins TRBV4-1 and TRBJ2-5; D may be TRBD1 or TRBD2 (5 bases each). The CDR3 is 18 residues long. V lost 0 bases and J lost 5, with 22 bases in between. Germline CDR1 reads MGHRA; CDR2 reads YSYEKL. CDR3: CASSQEMAPGPNAETQYF. Written as DNA, the CDR3 is TGCGCCAGCAGCCAAGAAATGGCCCCGGGACCTAATGCGGAGACCCAGTACTTC.

V usage is TRBV3-1 (or the pseudogene TRBV3-2) and J usage is TRBJ1-3, with 7 nucleotides matching TRBD1. The CDR3 is made up of 15 amino acids. Germline CDR1 is LGHDT and CDR2 is YNNKEL (reference sequence). Trimming at V came to 4 bases and at J to 4 bases, leaving 7 bases not matched to a gene. CDR3 nucleotide sequence: TGTGCCAGCAGCCCTTCCGACAGGGCCGGAAACACCATATATTTT. Translated: CASSPSDRAGNTIYF.

The rearrangement uses TRBV5-5 and TRBJ1-6; D possibly corresponds to TRBD1 (6 bases). V was cut by 0 bases and J by 8 bases, with 18 bases left in between. Per the germline V gene, CDR1 is SGHKS and CDR2 is YYEKEE (reference sequence). This CDR3 has 17 residues. The CDR3 sequence: CASSLEGPGQFDSPLHF. DNA of the CDR3: TGTGCCAGCAGCTTGGAGGGTCCGGGACAATTCGATTCACCCCTCCACTTT. Using reference TRBV5-5 and TRBJ1-6 for the parts outside the CDR3, the full variable domain is DAGVTQSPTHLIKTRGQQVTLRCSPISGHKSVSWYQQVLGQGPQFIFQYYEKEERGRGNFPDRFSARQFPNYSSELNVNALLLGDSALYLCASSLEGPGQFDSPLHFGNGTRLTVT.

With regard to this clone: The sample contains more than one DNA sequence encoding this CDR3. The V call is TRBV5-6, the J call TRBJ2-1; 14 nucleotides line up with TRBD2. V shed 2 bases, J shed 5 bases, and the junction held 6 bases outside the gene matches. The CDR3 is 17 residues long. In germline, CDR1 is SGHDT, CDR2 YYEEEE. CDR3 in DNA: TGTGCCAGCAGCTTAGGGACTAGCGGGAGCCGGGACAATGAGCAGTTCTTC. The encoded protein is CASSLGTSGSRDNEQFF.

This chain joins TRBV5-4 and TRBJ2-6; D perhaps matches TRBD2 (6 bases). The germline V gene encodes CDR1 SGHNT and CDR2 YYREEE (reference sequence). CDR3 length: 17 residues. The V end was cut by 5 bases, the J end by 1 base, with 16 bases between. The CDR3 sequence is CASRSGTRTSGANVLTF. The DNA for the CDR3 is TGTGCCAGCAGATCCGGGACTCGTACGTCTGGGGCCAACGTCCTGACTTTC.

This clone appeared a single time. The chain links TRBV10-3 to TRBJ2-3; the D gene is possibly TRBD1 (6 bases). The CDR3 covers 16 residues. The V and J ends lost 2 bases and 4 bases respectively, with 16 bases between them. The V gene's germline CDR1 is ENHRY and CDR2 SYGVKD. CDR3 DNA: TGTGCCATCAGTGAGAAAGGTGGGGGCAGGTCAGATACGCAGTATTTT. This sequence encodes CAISEKGGGRSDTQYF.

The V gene is TRBV28, the J gene TRBJ2-7; D is perhaps TRBD2 (7 bases). CDR3 size: 16 residues. V lost 6 bases to trimming and J lost 5 bases, with 23 bases between them. CDR1 and CDR2 from the germline V gene are MDHEN and SYDVKM. The CDR3 spells CASSRFAGALRDEQYF. The CDR3, as DNA: TGTGCCAGCAGCCGCTTCGCGGGGGCCCTCAGGGACGAGCAGTACTTC.

The V and J genes are TRBV18 and TRBJ1-2, with a tentative D call TRBD1 (5 bases). The CDR3 totals 16 residues. V was cut by 4 bases and J by 2 bases, with 17 bases left in between. Per germline, CDR1 KGHSH and CDR2 LQKENI. CDR3 nucleotide sequence: TGTGCCAGCTCACTTGGCGGGGCAGGGCACAACTATGGCTACACCTTC. Translation: CASSLGGAGHNYGYTF.

The chain is built from TRBV29-1 and TRBJ2-5; D perhaps matches TRBD1 (5 bases). Per the germline V gene, CDR1 is SQVTM and CDR2 is ANQGSEA. This CDR3 comprises 12 residues. V lost 8 bases and J lost 6, with 16 bases in between. The CDR3 coding sequence is TGCAGCTCCCCCCAGGGTAGACAGACCCAGTACTTC. Translation gives CSSPQGRQTQYF.

This clone was seen a single time. The V call is TRBV19, the J call TRBJ2-2; 10 bases are shared with TRBD2. Per the germline V gene, CDR1 is LNHDA and CDR2 is SQIVND (reference sequence). V was pared by 4 bases and J by 6 bases, with 2 bases of the junction left unmatched. This CDR3 has 14 residues. The CDR3 coding sequence is TGTGCCAGTAGTACCCTAGCGGGAGCCGGGGAGCTGTTTTTT. Translating it yields CASSTLAGAGELFF.

The chain carries TRBV28 and TRBJ2-7, with D unresolved. V gave up 2 bases and J gave up 1 base, with 9 bases separating them. The CDR3 contains 14 residues. Germline V lookup: CDR1 MDHEN, CDR2 SYDVKM. The DNA of the CDR3 is TGTGCCAGCAGTTTAGCCGGGCCTTCCTACGAGCAGTACTTC. This translates into CASSLAGPSYEQYF.

As DNA, the CDR3 is TGTGCCAGCAGCTTGACCGGGGAGGTCAATCAGCCCCAGCATTTT. This translates into CASSLTGEVNQPQHF. The chain employs TRBV5-4 and TRBJ1-5; D ambiguous. The germline V gene encodes CDR1 SGHNT and CDR2 YYREEE (reference sequence). Trimming stripped 1 base from V and 3 bases from J, with 11 bases between. The CDR3 runs to 15 residues.

The gene calls are TRBV10-2 and TRBJ2-7, with D possibly TRBD1 on 7 matching bases. Trimming removed 7 bases at V and 7 bases at J, with 14 bases between. There are 12 residues in the CDR3. Per germline, CDR1 WSHSY and CDR2 SAAADI. The DNA of the CDR3 is TGCGCCAGCACCGAGTCAGGGGGGGAGCAGTACTTC. This translates into CASTESGGEQYF.

This sequence joins TRBV6-5 and TRBJ1-1; D perhaps matches TRBD1 (5 bases). CDR1 and CDR2 (germline): MNHEY, SVGAGI. The V and J ends lost 6 bases and 5 bases respectively, with 13 bases between them. The CDR3 covers 13 residues. This CDR3 is CASSSRGVTEAFF. The CDR3 nucleotides read TGTGCCAGCAGCTCCCGGGGGGTGACTGAAGCTTTCTTT.

This clone was detected once. V and J are TRBV27 and TRBJ2-7; possibly TRBD1 or TRBD2 for D (5 bases each). Germline assignment: CDR1 MNHEY and CDR2 SMNVEV (reference sequence). Trimming stripped 0 bases from V and 2 bases from J, with 14 bases between. The CDR3 spans 16 residues. CDR3 DNA sequence: TGTGCCAGCAGTTTATCCGGCGGACTGGGGCCCTACGAGCAGTACTTC. This encodes CASSLSGGLGPYEQYF.

V and J are TRBV28 and TRBJ2-7; 8 bases fit TRBD2. The CDR3 loop spans 16 amino acids. V shed 7 bases, J shed 2 bases, and the junction held 13 bases outside the gene matches. Germline-derived CDR1 and CDR2 are MDHEN and SYDVKM. The CDR3 sequence: CASTIRLGSGTYEQYF. CDR3 bases: TGTGCCAGCACTATCAGACTGGGTAGCGGGACCTACGAGCAGTACTTC.